These 11 T cell receptor beta chains share one sample of origin, sequenced in a study of T cells in Graves' hyperthyroidism and ophthalmopathy. TCR beta CDR3 regions were amplified from RNA. HTBI primers were used for first-round RT-PCR of the TCR CDR3. TCRdb re-derived calls from the multiplex PCR reads in MiXCR, one entry per CDR3 protein. Among approximately 640,000 distinct CDR3 sequences, roughly a sixth were seen once, and the ten largest hold less than 20%. Sequencing was performed on blood. Receptors originate from a man in his fifties with Graves' hyperthyroidism.

The chain carries TRBV7-9 and TRBJ2-3; TRBD2 matches 8 bases. Germline CDR1 is SEHNR and CDR2 is FQNEAQ (reference sequence). The CDR3 totals 18 residues. J lost 1 base, V lost 1 base, and 10 bases had no gene match. Here the CDR3 reads CASSLVRGGRFGTDTQYF. The DNA of the CDR3 is TGTGCCAGCAGCTTAGTCCGTGGCGGGAGGTTCGGCACAGATACGCAGTATTTT.

This clonotype was recorded at least ten times. The chain joins TRBV10-3 to TRBJ2-1, with TRBD1 identical over 7 bases. V lost 6 bases and J lost 0; bases outside the gene matches: 20. Germline CDR1 ENHRY, CDR2 SYGVKD. This CDR3 has 20 residues. In DNA form, the CDR3 reads TGTGCCATCAGGCCCCCCCAGGGGGAGAATCCTATGAGCTCCTACAATGAGCAGTTCTTC. Its translation: CAIRPPQGENPMSSYNEQFF.

The chain links TRBV29-1 to TRBJ2-7; 9 bases are shared with TRBD1. The CDR3 contains 13 residues. V was clipped by 7 bases and J by 2 bases; unmatched bases: 6. CDR1 is SQVTM and CDR2 is ANQGSEA in the germline V gene. CDR3 coding DNA: TGCAGCGCCCACGGGACAGGGACCTACGAGCAGTACTTC. Translated, it gives CSAHGTGTYEQYF.

This clonotype has at least ten counts. This chain joins TRBV10-3 and TRBJ2-7, with TRBD2 matching over 7 bases. Trimming cost V 2 bases and J 1 base; bases outside gene matches: 8. CDR3 length equals 16 residues. Germline CDR1 and CDR2: ENHRY and SYGVKD. CDR3 DNA: TGTGCCATCAGTGAGGGCGGGGAGGGGAAGTCCTACGAGCAGTACTTC. Translating gives CAISEGGEGKSYEQYF.

This clonotype was recorded many times. This chain connects TRBV18 to TRBJ2-3, with a weak D call TRBD2 (6 bases). Germline CDR1 and CDR2: KGHSH and LQKENI. This CDR3 contains 15 residues. The V and J ends lost 3 bases and 6 bases respectively, with 16 bases between them. CDR3 DNA sequence: TGTGCCAGCTCACCGCCGGGACTCGGAGGGGATACGCAGTATTTT. Encoded protein: CASSPPGLGGDTQYF.

This clonotype was picked up many times. The V and J genes are TRBV12-3 or TRBV12-4 and TRBJ2-7; D is unclear. The V gene lost 4 bases and the J gene lost 6 bases, with 7 bases spanning the gap. There are 11 residues in the CDR3. The CDR3 is CASSSPSEQYF. The CDR3 DNA follows: TGTGCCAGCAGTTCCCCCTCCGAGCAGTACTTC.

This clonotype was observed at least ten times. The chain is built from TRBV11-2 and TRBJ2-5; D gene unclear. The germline V gene encodes CDR1 SGHAT and CDR2 FQNNGV. Trimming cost V 0 bases and J 2 bases, with 10 bases left between them. CDR3 length: 15 residues. CDR3 region: CASSLESRLQETQYF. The CDR3 DNA follows: TGTGCCAGCAGCTTAGAAAGTCGTTTACAAGAGACCCAGTACTTC.

V is TRBV7-3 and J is TRBJ2-7; 7 nucleotides align to TRBD2. The CDR3 is made up of 13 amino acids. The V gene's germline CDR1 is SGHTA and CDR2 FQGTGA. Trimming cost V 5 bases and J 2 bases; bases outside gene matches: 3. The CDR3 reads CASSRGLAYEQYF. CDR3 nucleotides: TGTGCCAGCAGCCGAGGACTAGCCTACGAGCAGTACTTC.

The CDR3 DNA follows: TGTGCCAGTCTTCAAACTCAGGGGTCAGCTAACTATGGCTACACCTTC. It translates to CASLQTQGSANYGYTF. The chain employs TRBV2 and TRBJ1-2; perhaps TRBD1 as D (6 bases). This CDR3 comprises 16 residues. V lost 9 bases, J lost 0 bases, and 20 bases lay in between. From germline, CDR1 is SNHLY and CDR2 FYNNEI. Combining the CDR3 with reference TRBV2 and TRBJ1-2 gives the whole variable domain EPEVTQTPSHQVTQMGQEVILRCVPISNHLYFYWYRQILGQKVEFLVSFYNNEISEKSEIFDDQFSVERPDGSNFTLKIRSTKLEDSAMYFCASLQTQGSANYGYTFGSGTRLTVV.

The rearrangement links TRBV18 to TRBJ2-1, with a weak D call TRBD2 (6 bases). Germline-derived CDR1 and CDR2 are KGHSH and LQKENI. Trimming cost V 8 bases and J 3 bases, with 14 bases left between them. The CDR3 loop spans 14 amino acids. The CDR3 nucleotides read TGTGCCAGCGATCACGGGCGGGGCTACAATGAGCAGTTCTTC. Translating gives CASDHGRGYNEQFF.

The rearrangement links TRBV28 to TRBJ2-7, with D perhaps TRBD2 (6 bases). The V gene's germline CDR1 is MDHEN and CDR2 SYDVKM. The CDR3 loop spans 10 amino acids. The ends were cut back, 7 bases at V and 7 bases at J, with 8 bases in the middle. The CDR3 DNA follows: TGTGCCAGCAAGCGGGCAGAGCAGTACTTC. Translated, it gives CASKRAEQYF. Full variable domain (missing parts from reference TRBV28 and TRBJ2-7): DVKVTQSSRYLVKRTGEKVFLECVQDMDHENMFWYRQDPGLGLRLIYFSYDVKMKEKGDIPEGYSVSREKKERFSLILESASTNQTSMYLCASKRAEQYFGPGTRLTVT.